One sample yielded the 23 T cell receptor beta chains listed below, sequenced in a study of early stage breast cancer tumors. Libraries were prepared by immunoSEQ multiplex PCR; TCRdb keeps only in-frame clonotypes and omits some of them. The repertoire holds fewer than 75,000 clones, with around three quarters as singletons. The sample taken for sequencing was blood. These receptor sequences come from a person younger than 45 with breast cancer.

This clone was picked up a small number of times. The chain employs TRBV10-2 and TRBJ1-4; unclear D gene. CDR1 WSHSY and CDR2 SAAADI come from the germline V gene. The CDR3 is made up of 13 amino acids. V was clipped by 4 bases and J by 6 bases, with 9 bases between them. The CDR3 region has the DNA TGCGCCAGCAGTGTGGGGTCCTATGAAAAACTGTTTTTT. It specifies CASSVGSYEKLFF.

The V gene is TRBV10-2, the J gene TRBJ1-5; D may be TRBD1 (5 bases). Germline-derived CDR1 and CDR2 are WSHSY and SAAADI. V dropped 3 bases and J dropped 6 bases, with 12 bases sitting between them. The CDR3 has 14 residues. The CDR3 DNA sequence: TGCGCCAGCAGTGATGAAGGGGAGAGTCAGCCCCAGCATTTT. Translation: CASSDEGESQPQHF.

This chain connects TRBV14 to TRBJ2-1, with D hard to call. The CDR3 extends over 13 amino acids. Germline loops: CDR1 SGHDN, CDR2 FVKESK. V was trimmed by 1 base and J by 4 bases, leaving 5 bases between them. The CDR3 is CASSQGLYNEQFF. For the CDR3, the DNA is TGTGCCAGCAGCCAAGGACTTTACAATGAGCAGTTCTTC.

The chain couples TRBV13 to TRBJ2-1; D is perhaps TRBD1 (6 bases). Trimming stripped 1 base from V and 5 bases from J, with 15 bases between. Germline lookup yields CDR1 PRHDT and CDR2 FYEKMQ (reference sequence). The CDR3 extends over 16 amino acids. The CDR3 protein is CASSLDLGQGHNEQFF. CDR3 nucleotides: TGTGCCAGCAGCTTAGATCTGGGGCAGGGGCACAATGAGCAGTTCTTC.

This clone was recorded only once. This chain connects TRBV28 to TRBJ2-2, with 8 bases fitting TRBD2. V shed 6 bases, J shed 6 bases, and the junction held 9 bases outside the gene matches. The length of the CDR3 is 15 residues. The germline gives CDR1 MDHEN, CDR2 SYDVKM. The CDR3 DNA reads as TGTGCCAGCAGCCAACCGGGACTAGGGTCCGGGGAGCTGTTTTTT. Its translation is CASSQPGLGSGELFF.

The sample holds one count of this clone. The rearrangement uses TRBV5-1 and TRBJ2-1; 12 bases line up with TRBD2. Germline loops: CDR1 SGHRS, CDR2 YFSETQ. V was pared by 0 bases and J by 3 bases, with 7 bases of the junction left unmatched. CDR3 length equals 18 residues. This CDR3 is CASSLAASGRVDYNEQFF. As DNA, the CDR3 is TGCGCCAGCAGCTTGGCCGCTAGCGGGAGGGTTGACTACAATGAGCAGTTCTTC.

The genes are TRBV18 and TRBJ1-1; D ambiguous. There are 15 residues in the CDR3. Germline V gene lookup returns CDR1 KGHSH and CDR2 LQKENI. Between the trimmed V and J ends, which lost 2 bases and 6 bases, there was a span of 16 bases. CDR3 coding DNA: TGTGCCAGCTCACCAATGGCCCCAGCCGGTGCTGAAGCTTTCTTT. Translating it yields CASSPMAPAGAEAFF.

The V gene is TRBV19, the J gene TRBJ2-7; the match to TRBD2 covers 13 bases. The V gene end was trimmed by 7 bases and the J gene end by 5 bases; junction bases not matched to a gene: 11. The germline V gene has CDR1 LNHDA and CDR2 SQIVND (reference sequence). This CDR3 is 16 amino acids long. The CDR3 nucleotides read TGTGCCAGTACCCCATTAAGGGGACTAGCGGGAAACGAGCAGTACTTC. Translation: CASTPLRGLAGNEQYF.

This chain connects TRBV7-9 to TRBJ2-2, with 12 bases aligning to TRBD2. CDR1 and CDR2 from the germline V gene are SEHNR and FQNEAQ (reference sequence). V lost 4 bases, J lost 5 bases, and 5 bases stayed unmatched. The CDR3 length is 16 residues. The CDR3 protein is CASSSRLAGETGELFF. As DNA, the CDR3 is TGTGCCAGCAGCTCGAGACTAGCGGGAGAGACCGGGGAGCTGTTTTTT.

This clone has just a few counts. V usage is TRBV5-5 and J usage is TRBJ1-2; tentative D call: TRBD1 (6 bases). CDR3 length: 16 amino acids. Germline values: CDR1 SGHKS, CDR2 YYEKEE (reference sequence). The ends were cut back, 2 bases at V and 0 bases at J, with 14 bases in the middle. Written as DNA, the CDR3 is TGTGCCAGCAGCTTCCCGACAGGCTCCACTAACTATGGCTACACCTTC. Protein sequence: CASSFPTGSTNYGYTF.

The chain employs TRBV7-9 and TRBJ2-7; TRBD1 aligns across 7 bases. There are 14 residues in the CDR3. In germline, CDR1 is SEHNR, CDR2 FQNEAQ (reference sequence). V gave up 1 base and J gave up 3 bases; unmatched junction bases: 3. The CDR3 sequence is CASSLVGTDYEQYF. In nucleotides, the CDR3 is TGTGCCAGCAGCTTAGTGGGGACAGACTACGAGCAGTACTTC.

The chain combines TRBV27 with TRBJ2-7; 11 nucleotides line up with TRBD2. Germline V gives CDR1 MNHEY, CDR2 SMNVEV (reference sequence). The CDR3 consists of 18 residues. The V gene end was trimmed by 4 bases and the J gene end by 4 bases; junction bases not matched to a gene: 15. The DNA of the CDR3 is TGTGCCAGCAGTTCTCCTTGGATGTTAGCGGGAGGGCTATACGAGCAGTACTTC. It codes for CASSSPWMLAGGLYEQYF.

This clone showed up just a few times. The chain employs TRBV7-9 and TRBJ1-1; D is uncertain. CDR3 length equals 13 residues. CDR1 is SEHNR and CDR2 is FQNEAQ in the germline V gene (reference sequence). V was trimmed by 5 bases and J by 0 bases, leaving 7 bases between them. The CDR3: CASSAFMNTEAFF. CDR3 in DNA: TGTGCCAGCAGCGCTTTTATGAACACTGAAGCTTTCTTT.

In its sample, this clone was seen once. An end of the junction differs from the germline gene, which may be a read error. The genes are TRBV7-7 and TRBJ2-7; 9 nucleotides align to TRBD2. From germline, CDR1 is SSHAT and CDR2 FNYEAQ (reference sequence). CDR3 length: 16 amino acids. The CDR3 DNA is TGTGCTAGCAGCTTAATGGCGGGAGGGCCTTCGGGCGAGCAGTACTTC. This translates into CASSLMAGGPSGEQYF.

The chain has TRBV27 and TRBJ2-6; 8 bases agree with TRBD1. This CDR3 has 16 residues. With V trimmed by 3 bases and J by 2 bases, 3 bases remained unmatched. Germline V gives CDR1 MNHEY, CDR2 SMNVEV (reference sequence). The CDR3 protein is CASSFTGGAGANVLTF. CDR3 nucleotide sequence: TGTGCCAGCAGTTTCACAGGGGGTGCTGGGGCCAACGTCCTGACTTTC.

CDR3 in DNA: TGTGCCTGGAGTGGGAACAGGGTGAACACTGAAGCTTTCTTT. This encodes CAWSGNRVNTEAFF. The V gene is TRBV30, the J gene TRBJ1-1, with D possibly being TRBD1 (6 bases). The CDR3 has 14 amino acids. Germline V gives CDR1 GTSNPN, CDR2 SVGIG (reference sequence). The V and J ends lost 1 base and 0 bases respectively, with 9 bases between them.

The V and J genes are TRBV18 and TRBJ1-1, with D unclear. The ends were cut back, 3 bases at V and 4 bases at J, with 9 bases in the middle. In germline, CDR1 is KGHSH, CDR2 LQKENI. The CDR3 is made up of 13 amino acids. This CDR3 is CASSPGEGTEAFF. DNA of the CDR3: TGTGCCAGCTCACCCGGGGAGGGCACTGAAGCTTTCTTT.

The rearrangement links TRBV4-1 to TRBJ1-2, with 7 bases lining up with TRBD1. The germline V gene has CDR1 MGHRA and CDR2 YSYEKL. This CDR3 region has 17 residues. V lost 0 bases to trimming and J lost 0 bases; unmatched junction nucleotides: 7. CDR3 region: CASSQESPGTANYGYTF. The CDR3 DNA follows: TGCGCCAGCAGCCAAGAGAGTCCCGGGACAGCTAACTATGGCTACACCTTC.

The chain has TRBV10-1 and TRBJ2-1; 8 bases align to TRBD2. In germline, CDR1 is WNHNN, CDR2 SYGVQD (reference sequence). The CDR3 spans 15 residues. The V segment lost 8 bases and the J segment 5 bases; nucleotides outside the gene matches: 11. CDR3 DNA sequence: TGCGCCAGCGCTTTGGGACTAGTGGGCCACAATGAGCAGTTCTTC. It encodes CASALGLVGHNEQFF.

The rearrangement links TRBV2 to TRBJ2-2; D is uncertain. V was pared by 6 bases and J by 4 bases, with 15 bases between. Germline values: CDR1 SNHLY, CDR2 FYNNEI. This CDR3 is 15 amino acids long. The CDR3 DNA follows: TGTGCCAGCAGCGCTCGACTCGTGGGCACCGGGGAGCTGTTTTTT. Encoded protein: CASSARLVGTGELFF.

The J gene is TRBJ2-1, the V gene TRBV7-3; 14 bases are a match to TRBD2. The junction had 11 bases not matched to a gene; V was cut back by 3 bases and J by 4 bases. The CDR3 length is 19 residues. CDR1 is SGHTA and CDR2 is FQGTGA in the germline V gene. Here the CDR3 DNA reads TGTGCCAGCAGCTTCGTCGGGACTAGCGGGAGTTCGGGATACAATGAGCAGTTCTTC. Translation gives CASSFVGTSGSSGYNEQFF. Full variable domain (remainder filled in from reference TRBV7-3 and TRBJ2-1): GAGVSQTPSNKVTEKGKYVELRCDPISGHTALYWYRQSLGQGPEFLIYFQGTGAADDSGLPNDRFFAVRPEGSVSTLKIQRTERGDSAVYLCASSFVGTSGSSGYNEQFFGPGTRLTVL.

The CDR3 nucleotides read TGTGCCTGGAGTGTACTCAGGGCTGGAAACACCATATATTTT. Translated, it gives CAWSVLRAGNTIYF. The chain couples TRBV30 to TRBJ1-3; D may be TRBD1 (5 bases). The V gene's germline CDR1 is GTSNPN and CDR2 SVGIG (reference sequence). This CDR3 has 14 residues. V was cut by 0 bases and J by 2 bases, with 8 bases left in between.

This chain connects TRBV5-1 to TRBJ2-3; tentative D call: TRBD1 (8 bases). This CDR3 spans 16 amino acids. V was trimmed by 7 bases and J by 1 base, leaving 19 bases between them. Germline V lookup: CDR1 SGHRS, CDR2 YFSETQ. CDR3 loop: CASSTGGGPGTDTQYF. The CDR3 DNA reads TGCGCCAGCTCCACAGGGGGGGGGCCTGGCACAGATACGCAGTATTTT.